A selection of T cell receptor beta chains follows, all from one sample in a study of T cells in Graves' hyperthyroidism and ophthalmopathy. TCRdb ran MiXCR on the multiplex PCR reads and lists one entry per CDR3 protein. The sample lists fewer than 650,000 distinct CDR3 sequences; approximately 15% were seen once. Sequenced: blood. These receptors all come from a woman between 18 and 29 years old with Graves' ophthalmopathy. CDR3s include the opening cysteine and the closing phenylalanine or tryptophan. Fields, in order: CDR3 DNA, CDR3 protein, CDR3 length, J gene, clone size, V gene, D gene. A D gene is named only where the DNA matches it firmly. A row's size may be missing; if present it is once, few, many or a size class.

TGTGCCAGCAGTACACAGGGTAATACTGAAGCTTTCTTT CASSTQGNTEAFF 13 TRBJ1-1 many TRBV11-1 -
TGTGCCATCAGACGGGACAGGGAAGAGACCCAGTACTTC CAIRRDREETQYF 13 TRBJ2-5 many TRBV10-3 TRBD1
TGTGCCAGCAGCTCGATGGGCGGTCTAGTTGGCACCTACAATGAGCAGTTCTTC CASSSMGGLVGTYNEQFF 18 TRBJ2-1 many TRBV7-3 -
TGTGCCAGCAGTAGGGACCCATCCTACGAGCAGTACTTC CASSRDPSYEQYF 13 TRBJ2-7 many TRBV28 -
TGTGCCAGCAGCTTGGTGTCAGGGTCCACCGGGGAGCTGTTTTTT CASSLVSGSTGELFF 15 TRBJ2-2 few TRBV5-8 -
TGTGCCATCAGTGTGGGAGGGAACCCCACCTACGAGCAGTACTTC CAISVGGNPTYEQYF 15 TRBJ2-7 many TRBV10-3 TRBD2
TGTGCCAGTAGTCACAAGACCGGGAGTATAGATACGCAGTATTTT CASSHKTGSIDTQYF 15 TRBJ2-3 - TRBV19 -
TGTGCCAGTAGTATAGCCCGGACTAGCGGGAGGACCTCCTACGAGCAGTACTTC CASSIARTSGRTSYEQYF 18 TRBJ2-7 many TRBV19 TRBD2
TGTGCCAGCAGTTTGGGTGCAGGCGGGTACACTGAAGCTTTCTTT CASSLGAGGYTEAFF 15 TRBJ1-1 many TRBV27 -
TGCAGTGCCCAAAGGACAGGCTCAAATCAGCCCCAGCATTTT CSAQRTGSNQPQHF 14 TRBJ1-5 few TRBV20-1 TRBD1
TGTGCCAGTAGTCGATCCTTGGGACAGGACTCCTATGGCTACACCTTC CASSRSLGQDSYGYTF 16 TRBJ1-2 few TRBV19 TRBD1
TGCGCCACTCGGGCTGCCTCCTACGAGCAGTACTTC CATRAASYEQYF 12 TRBJ2-7 few TRBV10-2 -
TGTGCCTCGACAGGGGAGAACAGGGGGTCACCCCTCCACTTT CASTGENRGSPLHF 14 TRBJ1-6 few TRBV10-3 TRBD1
TGTGCCAGCAGTGACCGGGGGGCTCACACCGGGGAGCTGTTTTTT CASSDRGAHTGELFF 15 TRBJ2-2 many TRBV2 -
TGTGCCAGTAGTATGGTCTCGGCCGCAGAGGGCTATGGCTACACCTTC CASSMVSAAEGYGYTF 16 TRBJ1-2 many TRBV19 -
TGTGCCAGCTCACCATTGACGGCCGGGGAGCTGTTTTTT CASSPLTAGELFF 13 TRBJ2-2 many TRBV18 -
TGTGCCTGGACCCGGAAGACAGGAGCCTACGAGCAGTACTTC CAWTRKTGAYEQYF 14 TRBJ2-7 many TRBV30 -
TGTGCCAGCAGCCGGACTAGCGAGTCCTACGAGCAGTACTTC CASSRTSESYEQYF 14 TRBJ2-7 many TRBV7-9 TRBD2
TGTGCCAGCAGTAGCCTCCACCAAGGGGCCAACGTCCTGACTTTC CASSSLHQGANVLTF 15 TRBJ2-6 many TRBV28 -
TGTGCCAGCACCCCGCCCGTCAGGGGCGCACCCCTCCACTTT CASTPPVRGAPLHF 14 TRBJ1-6 many TRBV6-1 -
TGTGCCAGCACCATGGGACGACTCAGGGGGGGGCCCCAGCATTTT CASTMGRLRGGPQHF 15 TRBJ1-5 many TRBV28 TRBD1
TGCAGCGTTGCCCGGGACAGCTCCTACGAGCAGTACTTC CSVARDSSYEQYF 13 TRBJ2-7 few TRBV29-1 TRBD1
TGCGCCAGCAGCTTGGGAACGGTAGCGGGAGGCGGAGATACGCAGTATTTT CASSLGTVAGGGDTQYF 17 TRBJ2-3 - TRBV5-1 TRBD2
TGCGCCAGCAGTCCCGACTGGCTAGGTGAGCAGTTCTTC CASSPDWLGEQFF 13 TRBJ2-1 - TRBV10-2 -
TGCAGTGCTAGAGACCCGCGGGGGACGGAAAGACTAGCGACCTACAATGAGCAGTTCTTC CSARDPRGTERLATYNEQFF 20 TRBJ2-1 - TRBV20-1 TRBD2
TGTGCCAGCAGCGGCGGGACTAGCGGATATGAGCAGTTCTTC CASSGGTSGYEQFF 14 TRBJ2-1 - TRBV9 TRBD2
TGTGCCTGGAGCGAGACAGGGGCAGGTTCACCCCTCCACTTT CAWSETGAGSPLHF 14 TRBJ1-6 many TRBV30 TRBD1
TGTGCCAGCAGTTTCCTGGACGGAGACAATGAGCAGTTCTTC CASSFLDGDNEQFF 14 TRBJ2-1 many TRBV6-1 -
TGTGCCAGTAGTATAGTACACCTCTACGAGCAGTACTTC CASSIVHLYEQYF 13 TRBJ2-7 few TRBV19 -
TGCGCCAGCAGCCAAGAAGCGGCACAGTTTAATGAAAAACTGTTTTTT CASSQEAAQFNEKLFF 16 TRBJ1-4 - TRBV4-3 -
TGTGCCAGCAGTGAAGCGGTTGACAGGGTCTCAGCTTTCTTT CASSEAVDRVSAFF 14 TRBJ1-1 many TRBV6-1 TRBD1
TGCAGCGTTGAAGACCGGGGGAGGGGGCGAGAGACCCAGTACTTC CSVEDRGRGRETQYF 15 TRBJ2-5 many TRBV29-1 -
TGTGCCAGCAGCCCCGACCGGACCGGGACGGGGGCCTACGAGCAGTACTTC CASSPDRTGTGAYEQYF 17 TRBJ2-7 few TRBV11-3 -
TGTGCCAGCAGAAGAAGGACAGGGTACTCCTACAATGAGCAGTTCTTC CASRRRTGYSYNEQFF 16 TRBJ2-1 - TRBV6-2/TRBV6-3 TRBD1
TGTGCCAGCCGGGGGGGACTAGCGGGTCTCTACGAGCAGTACTTC CASRGGLAGLYEQYF 15 TRBJ2-7 many TRBV2 TRBD2
TGCAGTGCAAATAGCGGGAGGGTCTCCTACGAGCAGTACTTC CSANSGRVSYEQYF 14 TRBJ2-7 few TRBV20-1 TRBD2
TGTGCCAGCAGCTCAACTAGGACGGGTCAATATCAGCCCCAGCATTTT CASSSTRTGQYQPQHF 16 TRBJ1-5 many TRBV12-3/TRBV12-4 -
TGTGCCAGCAGCTTATTGGGGCAGTATAATTCACCCCTCCACTTT CASSLLGQYNSPLHF 15 TRBJ1-6 many TRBV28 -
TGTGCCAGCAGCCTAAGAGTTGGGGAGACCCAGTACTTC CASSLRVGETQYF 13 TRBJ2-5 few TRBV3-1 -
TGTGCCAGCAGCGGGGGGGACGGCGCTAGCACAGATACGCAGTATTTT CASSGGDGASTDTQYF 16 TRBJ2-3 few TRBV9 -
TGTGCCAGCAAATCTGCCGCAGGGTGGGATGAAAAACTGTTTTTT CASKSAAGWDEKLFF 15 TRBJ1-4 few TRBV6-1 -